The present entry profiles one TCR beta chain with its context. Its target is unknown. These data originate in a study of cytomegalovirus exposure and HLA in healthy donors. The PCR used 60 Vbeta and 13 Jbeta primers. The assay was immunoSEQ multiplex PCR, and TCRdb's table has in-frame clones only and misses some. The table lists 150,000 to 200,000 clones, about 88% of them singletons. Overall study results and limits: Researchers reported in a later analysis that a missense DCLRE1C variant was tied to TCR beta V- and J-gene trimming.

Sequencing was done on a sample of PBMCs. This sequence was found in a woman aged 18-29 years in good health and CMV-seronegative.

This CDR3 reads CSVEESTMTQYF. The CDR3 nucleotides are TGCAGCGTTGAAGAAAGTACAATGACGCAGTATTTT. The chain carries TRBV29-1 and TRBJ2-3; no clear D gene. CDR3 length: 12 residues. CDR1 and CDR2 (germline): SQVTM, ANQGSEA. V shed 0 bases and J shed 9 bases, with 10 bases lying between them.